This TCR beta chain stems from a study of blood T cell repertoires in COVID-19. Study-wide context: Whether acute or convalescent, the COVID-19 samples came from the United States, Italy and Spain. PBMCs, B-cell-depleted T cells, or T cells provided the cDNA or gDNA that made up the material.

Seattle-derived patients entered the study during active infection and were followed longitudinally. Trimming left V 0 bases short and J 4 bases short, with 7 bases between. From germline, CDR1 is SGHRS and CDR2 YFSETQ. This CDR3 has 14 residues. This clone was observed a few times. In the study's own analysis: From reference gene primer amplification, estimates of nucleated cell counts were derived. Profiled with immunoSEQ multiplex PCR; TCRdb holds only in-frame clones, not every one. V, J and clone size were drawn from that table, and D and trimming were deduced from the DNA. The data show some 290,000 clones, roughly nine tenths seen once.

The chain uses TRBV5-1 and TRBJ2-2, with D perhaps matching TRBD2 (6 bases). This clonotype originated in a woman aged 25 to 39 with COVID-19, enrolled during active disease. Sequenced: peripheral blood. CDR3 amino acids: CASSLERATGELFF. CDR3 DNA sequence: TGCGCCAGCAGCTTGGAGCGGGCCACCGGGGAGCTGTTTTTT.